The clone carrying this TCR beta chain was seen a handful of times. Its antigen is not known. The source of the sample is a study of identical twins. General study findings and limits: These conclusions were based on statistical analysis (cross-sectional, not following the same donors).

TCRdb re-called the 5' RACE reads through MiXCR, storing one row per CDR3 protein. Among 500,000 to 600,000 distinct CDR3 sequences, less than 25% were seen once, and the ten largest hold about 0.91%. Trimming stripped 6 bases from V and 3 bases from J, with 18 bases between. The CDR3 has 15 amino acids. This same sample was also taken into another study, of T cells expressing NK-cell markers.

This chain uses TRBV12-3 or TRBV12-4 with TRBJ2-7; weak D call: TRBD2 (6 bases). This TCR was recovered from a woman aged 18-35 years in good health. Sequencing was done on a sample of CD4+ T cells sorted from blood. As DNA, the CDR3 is TGTGCCAGCAGCCAACCCGGGACTTTGAACTACGAGCAGTACTTC. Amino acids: CASSQPGTLNYEQYF.